This T cell receptor (beta chain) derives from a study of T cell changes during pregnancy in multiple sclerosis. Trimming cost V 3 bases and J 3 bases, with 12 bases left between them. CDR3 length equals 14 residues. Germline CDR1 reads MDHEN; CDR2 reads SYDVKM. Assay: immunoSEQ multiplex PCR; the TCRdb copy retains only in-frame clones and omits some. The sample yields around 45,000 clones, about 90% seen once. Sequenced here: CD4+ T cells from peripheral blood mononuclear cells, sampled in the second trimester of pregnancy. This TCR was sampled from a female donor in good health, enrolled as a control in a pregnancy study. This rearrangement joins TRBV28 to TRBJ2-7; D is unclear. CDR3 nucleotide sequence: TGTGCCAGCAGTTTGCCTCCGGTAAACTACGAGCAGTACTTC. It encodes CASSLPPVNYEQYF.